This TCR beta chain is from a study of OX40 agonist ivuxolimab in advanced cancers. Regarding the complete study: Ivuxolimab, which targeted the costimulatory receptor OX40 (CD134), was an agonistic, fully human IgG2 monoclonal antibody. In the dose-escalation cohort, 82.7% of patients were male, and the mean age was approximately 55 years, with a range of roughly 20 to 85. The purpose of peripheral TCRbeta sequencing was to test whether ivuxolimab changed TCR sequence diversity and led to clonal T-cell expansion. Among the roughly 52 dose-escalation patients, 19 had hepatocellular carcinoma, some 15 melanoma, 9 renal cell carcinoma and 9 head and neck cancer. Intravenous ivuxolimab was administered to patients every 2 weeks at six dose levels: 0.01, 0.1, 0.3, 1.5, 3 and 10 mg/kg. Partial responses occurred in three dose-escalation patients, of whom one had hepatocellular carcinoma and two had cutaneous melanoma. The paper describes the monotherapy dose-escalation part (N ≈ 51 patients) of the phase I trial of ivuxolimab. Patients were allowed to have had prior anti-PD-1, anti-PD-L1 or anti-CTLA-4 therapy, and 40% of the dose-escalation patients had been treated with checkpoint inhibitors. Results the study describes overall, beyond this receptor: In the 0.1-3.0 mg/kg groups, partial responders were among the patients with the lowest normalized peripheral clonal expansion, particularly in CD8+ T cells. Clonal expansion of both CD4+ and CD8+ blood T cells was observed from baseline to week 6 at doses 0.1 to 3.0 mg/kg. Low levels of normalized T-cell clonal expansion were also seen in some nonresponding patients. The antigen specificity of the peripheral T cells that underwent clonal expansion was not determined. On average, CD8+ T cells showed more expanded clones than CD4+ T cells after ivuxolimab.

As regards this clone: Its antigen is unknown. The input lacks base qualities; no much larger clone sits a single base away.

Patients with autoimmune disease history or receiving systemic immunosuppression were excluded from the trial. In every dose cohort, peripheral blood was drawn for TCR sequencing at baseline, cycle 4 day 1, and cycle 7 day 1. Samples came from an open-label, multicenter, first-in-human phase I dose-escalation trial of ivuxolimab. The trial enrolled adults with locally advanced or metastatic head and neck squamous cell, hepatocellular, melanoma or renal cell carcinoma. CD4+ and CD8+ T cells were sorted separately from peripheral blood before TCR sequencing. For sequencing of the TCRbeta CDR3 region, genomic DNA was extracted from the sorted cells. The immunoSEQ Assay was used for sequencing of TCRbeta CDR3 regions. TCRdb took over this immuneACCESS table, retaining in-frame rearrangements with V and J assigned. Such tables are incomplete; in checked studies, under half of the missing clones stem from an unresolved V gene, and the remainder is unexplained. The sample table holds approximately 39,000 clones, of which about 88% were seen once. The ten largest account for about 4.2% of the sample.

The CDR3, from cysteine to phenylalanine, totals 15 residues. Only CDR3 DNA remains: 45 bases, in frame from the first base. CDR1 SGHVS and CDR2 FQNEAQ were looked up in the germline V gene. V loses 2 bases of germline sequence and J loses 6 bases, and the interval between the two ends is 13 bases. The sequence came from an adult with an advanced solid tumor such as melanoma, head and neck, liver or kidney cancer. The chain uses TRBV7-8 and TRBJ2-2, with a weak D call of TRBD1 (5 bases match). The specimen was CD4+ or CD8+ T cells sorted from blood, collected in a trial of the OX40 agonist ivuxolimab. This receptor has the CDR3 CASSLRGIIPGELFF. The DNA sequence follows: TGTGCCAGCAGCTTAAGGGGTATCATACCCGGGGAGCTGTTTTTT.